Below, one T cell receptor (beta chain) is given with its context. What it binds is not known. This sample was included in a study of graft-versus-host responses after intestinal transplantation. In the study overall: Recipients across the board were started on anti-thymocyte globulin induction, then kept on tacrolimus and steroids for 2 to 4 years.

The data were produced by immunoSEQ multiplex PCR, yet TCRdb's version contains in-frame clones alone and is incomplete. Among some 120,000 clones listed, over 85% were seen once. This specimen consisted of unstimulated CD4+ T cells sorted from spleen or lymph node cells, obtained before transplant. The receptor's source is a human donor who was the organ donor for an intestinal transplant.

This CDR3 reads CASSPGAGGPYEQYF. For the CDR3, the DNA is TGTGCCAGCAGCCCAGGAGCGGGAGGGCCCTACGAGCAGTACTTC. The chain recombines TRBV11-2 with TRBJ2-7; 10 bases map to TRBD2. V gave up 5 bases and J gave up 2 bases; unmatched junction bases: 6. The CDR3 runs to 15 residues. Germline V lookup: CDR1 SGHAT, CDR2 FQNNGV.